These 21 T cell receptor beta chains share one sample of origin, sequenced in a study of early T cells in non-severe SARS-CoV-2 infection. TCRdb recomputed calls from the 5' RACE reads with MiXCR, one row per CDR3 protein. The sample includes about 29,000 distinct CDR3 sequences, around 5.1% of them seen just once. The source material was whole blood. The receptor set was obtained from an adult who was a healthcare worker with PCR-confirmed SARS-CoV-2 infection or an uninfected control (not recorded which).

This chain joins TRBV12-3 or TRBV12-4 and TRBJ2-7, with D perhaps TRBD2 (5 bases). V shed 3 bases and J shed 3 bases, with 15 bases lying between them. The CDR3 sequence is 15 residues long. CDR3 region: CASSFAASRHYEQYF. CDR3 coding DNA: TGTGCCAGCAGTTTCGCGGCTAGCAGACACTACGAGCAGTACTTC.

This clonotype occurred a few times. The chain joins TRBV20-1 to TRBJ1-6; no reliable D call. The CDR3 is made up of 13 amino acids. V gave up 5 bases and J gave up 6 bases, with 11 bases separating them. CDR1 and CDR2 from the germline V gene are DFQATT and SNEGSKA (reference sequence). The CDR3, as DNA: TGCAGTGCTGAGTTGTCCCGTAATTCACCCCTCCACTTT. This sequence encodes CSAELSRNSPLHF.

This clonotype appeared a few times. This chain connects TRBV25-1 to TRBJ2-5; tentative D call: TRBD2 (5 bases). V shed 6 bases and J shed 2 bases, with 28 bases lying between them. Germline V lookup: CDR1 MGHDK, CDR2 SYGVNS. This CDR3 has 19 residues. DNA for the CDR3: TGTGCCAGCAGCGCTAGCCGGTTGACACGTGGGGAAAGGCAAGAGACCCAGTACTTC. As protein: CASSASRLTRGERQETQYF.

This chain joins TRBV7-9 and TRBJ2-5, with 9 bases that match TRBD1. V was clipped by 2 bases and J by 4 bases; unmatched bases: 14. CDR1 SEHNR and CDR2 FQNEAQ come from the germline V gene (reference sequence). The length of the CDR3 is 18 residues. This CDR3 is CASSLHRGQGLIGETQYF. In DNA form, the CDR3 reads TGTGCCAGCAGCTTACACAGGGGACAGGGCCTAATCGGAGAGACCCAGTACTTC.

This clonotype appeared many times. The gene calls are TRBV7-6 and TRBJ2-1; possibly TRBD1 for D (5 bases). Germline V gene lookup returns CDR1 SGHVS and CDR2 FNYEAQ. V lost 1 base and J lost 7, with 14 bases in between. The CDR3 has 15 amino acids. In DNA, the CDR3 is TGTGCCAGCAGCTTAGTATTTCAGGGAAGGAATGAGCAGTTCTTC. It is translated as CASSLVFQGRNEQFF.

CDR3 region: CASSLDRVGQFF. The CDR3 bases are TGTGCCAGCAGTCTCGACAGGGTCGGGCAGTTCTTC. The chain joins TRBV27 to TRBJ2-1; 7 nucleotides agree with TRBD1. V was pared by 5 bases and J by 12 bases, with 7 bases of the junction left unmatched. The CDR3 contains 12 residues. From germline, CDR1 is MNHEY and CDR2 SMNVEV (reference sequence).

By sample share, this clonotype is medium-sized. The chain combines TRBV4-3 with TRBJ2-2, with a tentative D call TRBD2 (5 bases). The V and J ends lost 0 bases and 6 bases respectively, with 17 bases between them. The CDR3 extends over 17 amino acids. Germline V lookup: CDR1 LGHNA, CDR2 YSLEER. The CDR3 coding sequence is TGCGCCAGCAGCCAAGAGCCATTGTCCGGGGTTCCCGGGGAGCTGTTTTTT. Its protein is CASSQEPLSGVPGELFF.

This clonotype occurred a few times. The chain is built from TRBV28 and TRBJ2-5, with a weak D call TRBD1 (6 bases). The germline V and J ends were trimmed by 5 bases and 6 bases, with 16 bases remaining between them. CDR1 and CDR2 from the germline V gene are MDHEN and SYDVKM. The CDR3 spans 14 residues. The CDR3 nucleotides are TGTGCCAGCAGTACTATACAGGGTATGAAGACCCAGTACTTC. Its translation: CASSTIQGMKTQYF.

This clonotype was seen more than once but under ten times. The CDR3 here is CSALQVPYGYTF. The CDR3 DNA is TGCAGTGCTCTACAGGTCCCCTATGGCTACACCTTC. J is TRBJ1-2 and V is TRBV20-1; a possible D gene is TRBD1 (5 bases). Trimming pared 5 bases from V and 4 bases from J, leaving 11 bases between. This CDR3 is 12 amino acids long. The germline V gene has CDR1 DFQATT and CDR2 SNEGSKA (reference sequence).

The sample holds a few counts of this clonotype. The V and J genes are TRBV29-1 and TRBJ2-6; 9 bases match TRBD1. The CDR3 is made up of 16 amino acids. Germline V CDR1 and CDR2: SQVTM, ANQGSEA. With V trimmed by 6 bases and J by 3 bases, 9 bases remained unmatched. Here the CDR3 reads CSVVPGQGLGANVLTF. Here the CDR3 DNA reads TGCAGCGTGGTCCCGGGACAGGGTCTTGGGGCCAACGTCCTGACTTTC.

A few counts support this clonotype. The gene calls are TRBV7-2 and TRBJ2-2; 9 bases are shared with TRBD2. After removal of 5 bases from V and 5 bases from J, the junction contained 9 bases not matched to a gene. Germline V CDR1 and CDR2: SGHTA, FQGNSA. The length of the CDR3 is 16 residues. In nucleotides, the CDR3 is TGTGCCAGCAGCACTATAAGGCTAGCGGGAACCGGGGAGCTGTTTTTT. As protein: CASSTIRLAGTGELFF.

This clonotype was observed a handful of times. This chain links TRBV4-1 with TRBJ2-7, with 9 bases identical to TRBD1. The CDR3 runs to 18 residues. Trimming took 0 bases from V and 1 from J; bases not matched to a gene: 10. CDR1 is MGHRA and CDR2 is YSYEKL in the germline V gene. CDR3 nucleotide sequence: TGCGCCAGCAGCCAAGATCGTCCGGGACAGGGAAAGTCCTACGAGCAGTACTTC. Protein product: CASSQDRPGQGKSYEQYF.

The sample holds many counts of this clonotype. CDR3 loop: CASSLAGGGGTDTQYF. The CDR3 DNA is TGCGCCAGCAGCTTGGCCGGGGGAGGCGGCACAGATACGCAGTATTTT. This sequence joins TRBV5-1 and TRBJ2-3, with TRBD2 as a possible D gene (6 bases). Trimming took off 0 bases at V and 1 base at J, with 12 bases between the two ends. Looked up from germline, CDR1 is SGHRS and CDR2 is YFSETQ. The CDR3 is 16 residues long.

This clonotype was observed at least ten times. J is TRBJ2-5 and V is TRBV7-9; 8 nucleotides line up with TRBD1. V was pared by 4 bases and J by 4 bases, with 11 bases of the junction left unmatched. CDR1 is SEHNR, CDR2 FQNEAQ, per germline (reference sequence). The CDR3 runs 16 residues. CDR3: CASSSPLDRDGETQYF. CDR3 in DNA: TGTGCCAGCAGCTCGCCCCTGGACAGGGACGGAGAGACCCAGTACTTC.

The table lists this clonotype with many counts. The J gene is TRBJ2-1, the V gene TRBV5-1; 8 bases line up with TRBD1. This CDR3 comprises 14 residues. From germline, CDR1 is SGHRS and CDR2 YFSETQ. Unmatched junction bases numbered 7, after V lost 5 bases and J lost 6 bases. DNA of the CDR3: TGCGCCAGCAGGGACAGGGAGCCGGTCAATGAGCAGTTCTTC. This translates into CASRDREPVNEQFF.

This clonotype was recorded many times. The CDR3 DNA reads as TGCGCCAGCAGCCCTGGGACAAACAGCTCACCCCTCCACTTT. As protein: CASSPGTNSSPLHF. The chain recombines TRBV5-1 with TRBJ1-6; perhaps TRBD1 as D (6 bases). Germline V gene sequence: CDR1 SGHRS, CDR2 YFSETQ. CDR3 length: 14 residues. V lost 4 bases, J lost 10 bases, and 15 bases lay in between.

This clonotype was recorded at least ten times. The rearrangement links TRBV3-1 to TRBJ1-6; the D is unclear. Germline V gene lookup returns CDR1 LGHDT and CDR2 YNNKEL (reference sequence). The CDR3 is 16 amino acids. The V end lost 6 bases, the J end lost 2 bases, and 14 bases lay between the germline ends. The CDR3 DNA is TGTGCCAGCAGTCAGAACGCCGGGGCCTATAATTCACCCCTCCACTTT. Amino acid sequence: CASSQNAGAYNSPLHF.

This clonotype has a count of ten or more. The chain couples TRBV5-1 to TRBJ2-7; 8 bases are a match to TRBD2. Germline lookup yields CDR1 SGHRS and CDR2 YFSETQ. Unmatched junction bases numbered 5, after V lost 2 bases and J lost 7 bases. This CDR3 comprises 13 residues. CDR3 DNA: TGCGCCAGCAGCTTATGGACTAGCCGGGAGCAGTACTTC. Translated, it gives CASSLWTSREQYF.

This clonotype was detected ten times or more. V and J are TRBV7-8 and TRBJ1-2; no clear D gene. The germline CDR1 and CDR2 sequences are SGHVS and FQNEAQ. Trimming removed 6 bases at V and 4 bases at J, with 12 bases between. The CDR3 totals 13 residues. The CDR3 DNA sequence: TGTGCCAGCAGGGGAGGGTTCGGCTATGGCTACACCTTC. This gives the protein CASRGGFGYGYTF.

This clonotype was seen ten or more times. The chain joins TRBV20-1 to TRBJ2-1; 7 bases are shared with TRBD1. Germline values: CDR1 DFQATT, CDR2 SNEGSKA (reference sequence). V was pared by 3 bases and J by 6 bases, with 11 bases of the junction left unmatched. The CDR3 length is 15 residues. The CDR3 DNA is TGCAGTGCTAGGCCGGGACAGCAATTTTCCAATGAGCAGTTCTTC. As protein: CSARPGQQFSNEQFF.

This clonotype was picked up many times. The chain joins TRBV10-1 to TRBJ1-6; 7 nucleotides match TRBD1. Germline V gene data show CDR1 as WNHNN and CDR2 as SYGVQD (reference sequence). CDR3 size: 13 residues. The V and J ends lost 10 bases and 7 bases, in that order; junction bases with no gene match: 7. The CDR3 region has the DNA TGCGCCACTCGACAGGGAGGAAATTCACCCCTCCACTTT. This codes for CATRQGGNSPLHF.